This T cell receptor (beta chain) was sequenced during a study of T cells in localized non-small cell lung cancer. Study-wide points: Measurement of T cell clonality placed uninvolved adjacent lung highest, above the level in tumor. Only one tumor region was sequenced, so heterogeneity remains possible.

Generated by immunoSEQ multiplex PCR, the TCRdb table keeps only in-frame clones and is missing some. This repertoire shows about 23,000 clones, over 75% found once; its top ten account for around 7%. Comment on this clone: What it recognizes is unknown.

This TCR was recovered from a woman aged 35-70 years with stage I lung adenocarcinoma. The material was peripheral blood, obtained before any cancer treatment.

The DNA for the CDR3 is TGTGCCAGCACCTCGATGGGACGAGGGGTTAATTCACCCCTCCACTTT. This translates into CASTSMGRGVNSPLHF. The chain carries TRBV6-6 and TRBJ1-6, with D perhaps TRBD1 (5 bases). V lost 7 bases and J 6 bases, leaving 19 bases between the germline ends. Per the germline V gene, CDR1 is MNHNY and CDR2 is SVGAGI (reference sequence). The CDR3 extends over 16 amino acids.